Listed below are T cell receptor beta chains from one sample, sequenced in a study of PD-L1 blockade in urothelial cancer. Clones were sequenced by immunoSEQ multiplex PCR, and TCRdb holds only the in-frame ones, with some missing. The table shows around 50,000 clones, with about four fifths occurring only once. The material sequenced was PBMCs, taken around atezolizumab (anti-PD-L1) treatment. The receptors derive from a man between 50 and 59 years old with urothelial cancer. Both conserved end residues are part of each CDR3. D genes are given only for firm matches. Size tells how often a clone was seen (once, few, many) or the class of an expanded clone, and some rows leave it out.

d_gene	abundance	v_gene	j_gene	CDR3nt	CDR3aa
TRBD1	.	TRBV15	TRBJ1-6	TGTGCCACCAGCAGGGACAGGGGCCGTCCCCTCCACTTT	CATSRDRGRPLHF
.	.	TRBV28	TRBJ2-7	TGTGCCAGCGAGCCGGCCGCCGGGTCCTACGAGCAGTACTTC	CASEPAAGSYEQYF
TRBD1	.	TRBV6-1	TRBJ1-2	TGTGCCAGCAGTGAAGGCGGGACAGCCTATAACTATGGCTACACCTTC	CASSEGGTAYNYGYTF
.	.	TRBV12-5	TRBJ2-3	TGTGCTAGTGGTCACACATTAACCGGGACAGATACGCAGTATTTT	CASGHTLTGTDTQYF
.	many	TRBV2	TRBJ1-5	TGTGCCAGCAGTGAAGTCGGAGGGTTCAATCAGCCCCAGCATTTT	CASSEVGGFNQPQHF
TRBD2	.	TRBV5-6	TRBJ2-5	TGTGCCAGCAGCTTGGGGGCGGGAGGACTGGAGACCCAGTACTTC	CASSLGAGGLETQYF
TRBD2	.	TRBV6-6	TRBJ2-7	TGTGCCAGCAGTTACTTTGGGACTAGTAACTACGAGCAGTACTTC	CASSYFGTSNYEQYF
TRBD2	.	TRBV18	TRBJ2-7	TGTGCCAGCTCACCCGGGACTAGGTCCTACGAGCAGTACTTC	CASSPGTRSYEQYF
.	.	TRBV15	TRBJ2-7	TGTGCCACTTCCTTATTGGCAGGCTGGTCCTACGAGCAGTACTTC	CATSLLAGWSYEQYF
TRBD2	.	TRBV7-6	TRBJ2-1	TGTGCCAGCAGCTTAGTCGCGGGGGGATTGGGTGAGCAGTTCTTC	CASSLVAGGLGEQFF
TRBD1	few	TRBV2	TRBJ2-7	TGTGCCAGCAGTGAAACACCGGGACAGGCACCCTACGAGCAGTACTTC	CASSETPGQAPYEQYF
TRBD1	.	TRBV6-1	TRBJ2-4	TGTGCCAGCAGACAGGGACAGGGGGCGAACATTCAGTACTTC	CASRQGQGANIQYF
.	.	TRBV19	TRBJ1-4	TGTGCCAGTAGCCTGTATTGGGGGGCAACTAATGAAAAACTGTTTTTT	CASSLYWGATNEKLFF
TRBD2	.	TRBV9	TRBJ2-3	TGTGCCAGCAGCGTAGCAGGACTAGCGGACACAGATACGCAGTATTTT	CASSVAGLADTDTQYF
TRBD1	.	TRBV6-1	TRBJ1-2	TGTGCCAGCAGTGAAGCCCGAGAGAACAGGGGGCTTTTATATGGCTACACCTTC	CASSEARENRGLLYGYTF
TRBD2	.	TRBV23-1	TRBJ2-1	TGCGCCAGCAGTCGGGGGACTAGCGTAAACAATGAGCAGTTCTTC	CASSRGTSVNNEQFF
.	.	TRBV6-5	TRBJ1-6	TGTGCCAGCAGGGGGGCGACCCTAGGTTCACCCCTCCACTTT	CASRGATLGSPLHF
TRBD1	.	TRBV4-3	TRBJ2-7	TGCGCCAGCAGCTCCCGGGACAGGTCCGAGCAGTACTTC	CASSSRDRSEQYF
TRBD2	.	TRBV6-4	TRBJ2-3	TGTGCCAGCAGTGACTCGGCTAGCGGGGGGCCAGATACGCAGTATTTT	CASSDSASGGPDTQYF
.	once	TRBV18	TRBJ1-1	TGTGCCAGCTCATCTAATCCTGAAGCTTTCTTT	CASSSNPEAFF
TRBD1	few	TRBV27	TRBJ1-4	TGTGCCAGCAGTGCCTTGACAGGGGGAGATGAAAAACTGTTTTTT	CASSALTGGDEKLFF
TRBD1	once	TRBV6-5	TRBJ2-1	TGTGCCAGCAGTTACTCGATAACAGGGGGATCTCCGGGGCAGTTCTTC	CASSYSITGGSPGQFF
.	.	TRBV9	TRBJ1-6	TGTGCCAGCAGCGTACAGGGGCAGGGCGGTGATTCACCCCTCCACTTT	CASSVQGQGGDSPLHF
.	.	TRBV10-1	TRBJ2-1	TGCGCCAGCAGTCCTACCGCCTCTTACAATGAGCAGTTCTTC	CASSPTASYNEQFF
.	.	TRBV19	TRBJ1-5	TGTGCCAGTACCAGGACAGATAGCAATCAGCCCCAGCATTTT	CASTRTDSNQPQHF
.	.	TRBV7-8	TRBJ1-4	TGTGCCAGCAGCCTCAGGGTATATATCGGGGAAAAACTGTTTTTT	CASSLRVYIGEKLFF
TRBD1	.	TRBV18	TRBJ2-3	TGTGCCAGCTCGGAATCCCCGGGGACAGGGTATGATACGCAGTATTTT	CASSESPGTGYDTQYF
TRBD1	few	TRBV30	TRBJ2-2	TGTGCCTCAAGGGGGCGAAGCACCGGGGAGCTGTTTTTT	CASRGRSTGELFF
.	.	TRBV19	TRBJ2-7	TGTGCCAGTAGTCAACAGAACGAGCAGTACTTC	CASSQQNEQYF
TRBD1	once	TRBV5-1	TRBJ2-3	TGCGCCAGCAGCTTGGGAGACAGGGGATCCACAGATACGCAGTATTTT	CASSLGDRGSTDTQYF
TRBD2	.	TRBV9	TRBJ2-3	TGTGCCAGCAGCCCCCGACTAGCGGGGAGCACAGATACGCAGTATTTT	CASSPRLAGSTDTQYF
TRBD1	.	TRBV7-2	TRBJ1-2	TGTGCCAGCAGCCAGACAGGGAACTATGGCTACACCTTC	CASSQTGNYGYTF
.	.	TRBV5-1	TRBJ2-1	TGCGCCAGCAGCTGGACTGGGGTTGAGCAGTTCTTC	CASSWTGVEQFF
.	.	TRBV28	TRBJ2-6	TGTGCCAGCAGTACATACAGGTCTGGGGCCAACGTCCTGACTTTC	CASSTYRSGANVLTF
TRBD1	few	TRBV19	TRBJ2-1	TGTGCCAGTAGTATACGGGGACAGACCTACAATGAGCAGTTCTTC	CASSIRGQTYNEQFF
.	.	TRBV5-1	TRBJ2-1	TGCGCCAGCAGCTTAGGACTCAATGAGCAGTTCTTC	CASSLGLNEQFF
TRBD2	.	TRBV29-1	TRBJ2-7	TGCAGCGTTGAAGATTCCGGACTAGCGGGAGGGGGCGAGCAGTACTTC	CSVEDSGLAGGGEQYF
.	once	TRBV10-3	TRBJ1-4	TGTGCCATCAGTGACTTGGGGGGAGAAAAACTGTTTTTT	CAISDLGGEKLFF
.	.	TRBV5-6	TRBJ1-2	TGTGCCAGCAGCTCCAAGACAGAAAATGGCTACACCTTC	CASSSKTENGYTF
TRBD2	.	TRBV4-1	TRBJ2-3	TGCGCCAGCAGCAGAAAACTAGCGACTAGCACAGATACGCAGTATTTT	CASSRKLATSTDTQYF
.	few	TRBV4-3	TRBJ2-1	TGCGCCAGCAGCCATTCTTCGGGGTACTCCGCAAATGAGCAGTTCTTC	CASSHSSGYSANEQFF
.	.	TRBV30	TRBJ2-7	TGTGCCAGCCACCAGGGGGGCTACGAGCAGTACTTC	CASHQGGYEQYF
.	.	TRBV7-9	TRBJ2-5	TGTGCCAGCAGCTTAGTAGGGGGAGAGACCCAGTACTTC	CASSLVGGETQYF
TRBD1	.	TRBV11-2	TRBJ1-5	TGTGCCAGCAGCCGGGACAGGGGAGTAGGTCAGCCCCAGCATTTT	CASSRDRGVGQPQHF
TRBD2	.	TRBV7-6	TRBJ2-3	TGTGCCAGCGGTCCGGGACTAGCCACAGATACGCAGTATTTT	CASGPGLATDTQYF
.	.	TRBV30	TRBJ2-3	TGTGCCTGGAGTCTTACAGGGTTCGGAACAGATACGCAGTATTTT	CAWSLTGFGTDTQYF
.	.	TRBV6-6	TRBJ2-1	TGTGCCAGCAGTTTTACACCCGACAATGAGCAGTTCTTC	CASSFTPDNEQFF
.	.	TRBV4-1	TRBJ1-1	TGCGCCAGCAGCCGCCCGGGTCTAGACCGGGGTCTTAAGGACACTGAAGCTTTCTTT	CASSRPGLDRGLKDTEAFF
TRBD2	.	TRBV9	TRBJ2-7	TGTGCCAGCAGCGTAGTTCCGGGAGGGCCTTACGAGCAGTACTTC	CASSVVPGGPYEQYF